A single TCR beta chain is shown here with its context. No antigen is known for it. Original analysis: ImmunoSEQ sequences covered only the junction and lacked quality scores; filtering therefore differed. TCRdb's table, derived via immunoSEQ multiplex PCR, lists solely in-frame clones and lacks some. The V and J calls and the clone size are those of that table, but D and trimming were determined from the DNA. The top ten clones hold 0.6% to 0.7% of a sample with more than 900,000 clones, about 80% of them seen once. The record originates from a study of shared clonotypes between healthy human individuals. Looked up from germline, CDR1 is SGHKS and CDR2 is YYEKEE (reference sequence). V lost 0 bases and J 5 bases, leaving 12 bases between the germline ends. The CDR3 loop spans 15 amino acids. Study-wide points: Researchers found naive subsets generally carried larger estimated richness than memory subsets. Having only a few donors restricted how much genetic and exposure-history diversity was captured.

Sequencing input: memory CD4+ T cells from PBMCs. Subset: CD45RA-negative fraction. The rearrangement joins TRBV5-5 to TRBJ1-5; D ambiguous. This clonotype originated in a man aged 18 to 35 in good health. Some clones in this sample may be carry-over from other donors' samples. CDR3 protein: CASSLDGDYYQPQHF. Written as DNA, the CDR3 is TGTGCCAGCAGCTTGGATGGCGATTATTATCAGCCCCAGCATTTT.